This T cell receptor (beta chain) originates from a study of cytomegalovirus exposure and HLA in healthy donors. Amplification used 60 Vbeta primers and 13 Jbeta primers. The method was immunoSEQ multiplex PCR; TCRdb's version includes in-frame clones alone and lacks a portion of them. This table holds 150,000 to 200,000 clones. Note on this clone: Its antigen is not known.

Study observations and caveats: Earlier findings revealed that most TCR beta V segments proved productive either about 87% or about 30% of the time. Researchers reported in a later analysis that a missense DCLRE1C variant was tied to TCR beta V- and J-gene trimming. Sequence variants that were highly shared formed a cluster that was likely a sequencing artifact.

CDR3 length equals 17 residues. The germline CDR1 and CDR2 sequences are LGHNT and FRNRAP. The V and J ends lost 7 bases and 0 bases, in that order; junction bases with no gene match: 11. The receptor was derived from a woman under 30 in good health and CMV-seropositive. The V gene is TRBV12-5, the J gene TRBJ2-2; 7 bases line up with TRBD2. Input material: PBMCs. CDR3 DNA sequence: TGTGCTAGTGCCCGGGGGGAGTTTTACGCGAACACCGGGGAGCTGTTTTTT. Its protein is CASARGEFYANTGELFF.